A single sample is the source of the 12 T cell receptor beta chains below, sequenced in a study of T cell repertoires in cytomegalovirus infection. One entry per CDR3 protein results from TCRdb running MiXCR on the reads. The repertoire has roughly 170,000 distinct CDR3 sequences, approximately 21% of them found once; the top ten carry 25%. Which antigens these TCRs recognize remains unknown. This sample comprised CD8+ T cells from cultured PBMCs, obtained from culture after CMV antigen stimulation. The receptors come from a human donor in good health (CMV status not recorded). Some clones in this sample may be carry-over from other donors' samples.

The chain links TRBV7-3 to TRBJ1-1; no definite D call. The CDR3 contains 16 residues. Germline values: CDR1 SGHTA, CDR2 FQGTGA. V was clipped by 0 bases and J by 7 bases, with 18 bases between them. The CDR3: CASSLTRSAPGGEAFF. DNA for the CDR3: TGTGCCAGCAGCTTAACGAGATCGGCCCCGGGCGGTGAAGCTTTCTTT.

The chain links TRBV7-8 to TRBJ2-5; no reliable D call. Germline CDR1 is SGHVS and CDR2 is FQNEAQ. The V end lost 6 bases, the J end lost 1 base, and 6 bases lay between the germline ends. CDR3 length equals 12 residues. The CDR3 nucleotides read TGTGCCAGCAGACTACTCCAAGAGACCCAGTACTTC. Translation gives CASRLLQETQYF.

This clonotype was observed a handful of times. The J gene is TRBJ2-1, the V gene TRBV7-2; a weak D match, TRBD2 (6 bases). The CDR3 runs to 15 residues. The germline V gene has CDR1 SGHTA and CDR2 FQGNSA. V was clipped by 1 base and J by 1 base, with 8 bases between them. The CDR3 DNA reads as TGTGCCAGCAGCTTAGTGGAGGGATCCTACAATGAGCAGTTCTTC. Translation gives CASSLVEGSYNEQFF.

This clonotype was recorded a few times. The chain has TRBV29-1 and TRBJ1-1; 7 bases agree with TRBD1. Per the germline V gene, CDR1 is SQVTM and CDR2 is ANQGSEA. V lost 7 bases and J lost 7; bases outside the gene matches: 3. The CDR3 consists of 10 residues. The CDR3 nucleotides read TGCAGCGCTCAGGGGGGTGAAGCTTTCTTT. Residues: CSAQGGEAFF. Full variable domain (remainder filled in from reference TRBV29-1 and TRBJ1-1): SAVISQKPSRDICQRGTSLTIQCQVDSQVTMMFWYRQQPGQSLTLIATANQGSEATYESGFVIDKFPISRPNLTFSTLTVSNMSPEDSSIYLCSAQGGEAFFGQGTRLTVV.

This chain uses TRBV6-1 with TRBJ1-4; perhaps TRBD1 as D (6 bases). The CDR3 is 14 residues long. V lost 7 bases to trimming and J lost 7 bases, with 16 bases between them. Germline CDR1 is MNHNS and CDR2 is SASEGT. This chain's CDR3 is CASIERGGGEKLFF. The CDR3 DNA reads as TGTGCCAGCATCGAGAGGGGAGGGGGTGAAAAACTGTTTTTT.

There are many counts of this clonotype. The chain joins TRBV7-2 to TRBJ2-3, with 8 positions matching TRBD1. The CDR3 is 16 residues long. The J segment lost 9 bases and the V segment lost 2 bases, leaving 13 bases of the junction unmatched. Germline CDR1 is SGHTA and CDR2 is FQGNSA. CDR3 DNA sequence: TGTGCCAGCAGCTTACGACCCCACAGGGGGGAGGAAACGCAGTATTTT. Translated, it gives CASSLRPHRGEETQYF. Complete variable domain (other parts from reference TRBV7-2 and TRBJ2-3): GAGVSQSPSNKVTEKGKDVELRCDPISGHTALYWYRQSLGQGLEFLIYFQGNSAPDKSGLPSDRFSAERTGGSVSTLTIQRTQQEDSAVYLCASSLRPHRGEETQYFGPGTRLTVL.

This clonotype was observed a few times. The rearrangement uses TRBV12-3 or TRBV12-4 and TRBJ1-5; no clear D gene. Trimming left V 3 bases short and J 6 bases short, with 9 bases between. This CDR3 region has 13 residues. CDR3 sequence (DNA): TGTGCCAGCAGTTTGACACTCAGTCAGCCCCAGCATTTT. Its protein product is CASSLTLSQPQHF.

This clonotype occurred a few times. The CDR3 sequence: CASNTGGSYNEQFF. The CDR3 DNA is TGTGCCAGCAATACAGGGGGCTCCTACAATGAGCAGTTCTTC. The chain is built from TRBV7-8 and TRBJ2-1; TRBD1 matches 8 bases. This CDR3 has 14 residues. V dropped 7 bases and J dropped 0; count of bases not matched to a gene: 2. Germline CDR1 is SGHVS and CDR2 is FQNEAQ.

This clonotype was detected a few times. V gene TRBV5-5 combines with J gene TRBJ2-4; D may be TRBD2 (5 bases). Germline CDR1 and CDR2: SGHKS and YYEKEE (reference sequence). The CDR3 consists of 15 residues. V lost 1 base to trimming and J lost 0 bases, with 8 bases between them. CDR3 DNA sequence: TGTGCCAGCAGCTTGAGCGGCCTAGCCAAAAACATTCAGTACTTC. Protein sequence: CASSLSGLAKNIQYF.

This clonotype occurred many times. The chain employs TRBV4-3 and TRBJ1-2, with D maybe TRBD1 (5 bases). The germline gives CDR1 LGHNA, CDR2 YSLEER. Trimming removed 0 bases from V and 4 bases from J, with 12 bases in between. The CDR3 is made up of 15 amino acids. CDR3 in amino acids: CASSQDHQGGYGYTF. CDR3 DNA: TGCGCCAGCAGCCAAGATCATCAGGGCGGCTATGGCTACACCTTC.

This chain uses TRBV5-5 with TRBJ1-2; D is unresolved. CDR1 is SGHKS, CDR2 YYEKEE, per germline (reference sequence). This CDR3 is 15 amino acids long. The germline V and J ends were trimmed by 1 base and 0 bases, with 10 bases remaining between them. CDR3 DNA sequence: TGTGCCAGCAGCTTGAACGGTGAAGCTAACTATGGCTACACCTTC. Protein: CASSLNGEANYGYTF.

This clonotype was found a few times. The rearrangement joins TRBV12-3 or TRBV12-4 to TRBJ2-7; 7 nucleotides match TRBD1. The length of the CDR3 is 13 residues. V lost 6 bases, J lost 3 bases, and 5 bases stayed unmatched. The chain's CDR3 is CASRWTGDYEQYF. CDR3 bases: TGTGCCAGCAGATGGACAGGAGACTACGAGCAGTACTTC.